These 9 T cell receptor beta chains share one sample of origin, sequenced in a study of blood T cell repertoires in COVID-19. This table comes from immunoSEQ multiplex PCR, and its TCRdb copy is limited to in-frame clones, with some not included. The profile shows hundreds of thousands of clones, approximately 87% of them singletons. Sequencing was carried out using peripheral blood. All receptors derive from a woman in her 70s with active or convalescent COVID-19.

The CDR3 reads CASSDQAGAYNEQFF. For the CDR3, the DNA is TGTGCCAGCAGTGACCAAGCGGGGGCCTACAATGAGCAGTTCTTC. This chain joins TRBV6-4 and TRBJ2-1, with 8 bases aligning to TRBD2. Per the germline V gene, CDR1 is MRHNA and CDR2 is SNTAGT. V shed 2 bases and J 2 bases; nucleotides not matched to a gene: 2. The CDR3 totals 15 residues.

V gene TRBV5-1 combines with J gene TRBJ1-6, with 10 nucleotides matching TRBD1. Trimming at V came to 4 bases and at J to 8 bases, leaving 12 bases not matched to a gene. The CDR3 covers 17 residues. Germline CDR1 is SGHRS and CDR2 is YFSETQ. The CDR3 spells CASSPTGTGDQYSPLHF. In DNA, the CDR3 is TGCGCCAGCAGCCCTACTGGGACAGGGGACCAGTATTCACCCCTCCACTTT.

The chain has TRBV28 and TRBJ1-1, with D unclear. This CDR3 has 15 amino acids. Germline V gene sequence: CDR1 MDHEN, CDR2 SYDVKM. The ends were cut back, 4 bases at V and 5 bases at J, with 17 bases in the middle. CDR3 amino acids: CASSSAGFRGTEAFF. The DNA for the CDR3 is TGTGCCAGCAGTTCCGCGGGGTTCCGGGGAACTGAAGCTTTCTTT.

This clone was recorded only once. The genes are TRBV7-2 and TRBJ1-5; maybe TRBD1 (6 bases). CDR3 size: 12 residues. Trimming stripped 4 bases from V and 9 bases from J, with 10 bases between. CDR1 is SGHTA and CDR2 is FQGNSA in the germline V gene. DNA of the CDR3: TGTGCCAGCAGCTCCAACAGGGCGCCCCAGCATTTT. Amino acids: CASSSNRAPQHF. The variable domain in full, completed from reference TRBV7-2 and TRBJ1-5, reads GAGVSQSPSNKVTEKGKDVELRCDPISGHTALYWYRQSLGQGLEFLIYFQGNSAPDKSGLPSDRFSAERTGGSVSTLTIQRTQQEDSAVYLCASSSNRAPQHFGDGTRLSIL.

The chain couples TRBV5-1 to TRBJ1-1; D is uncertain. Deletions cut 2 bases from V and 0 bases from J, with 8 bases between. The CDR3 has 14 amino acids. CDR1 and CDR2 from the germline V gene are SGHRS and YFSETQ. CDR3 loop: CASSLLKMNTEAFF. The CDR3 DNA reads TGCGCCAGCAGCTTACTTAAGATGAACACTGAAGCTTTCTTT. The full variable domain, in which reference TRBV5-1 and TRBJ1-1 provide the parts outside the CDR3, is KAGVTQTPRYLIKTRGQQVTLSCSPISGHRSVSWYQQTPGQGLQFLFEYFSETQRNKGNFPGRFSGRQFSNSRSEMNVSTLELGDSALYLCASSLLKMNTEAFFGQGTRLTVV.

The V and J genes are TRBV4-2 and TRBJ2-7; 9 bases align to TRBD1. The CDR3 sequence is 18 residues long. V shed 0 bases, J shed 3 bases, and the junction held 12 bases outside the gene matches. The germline V gene has CDR1 LGHNA and CDR2 YNFKEQ. CDR3 coding DNA: TGTGCCAGCAGCCAAGAAGGTCCCCGGACAGGGGATTACTACGAGCAGTACTTC. Residues: CASSQEGPRTGDYYEQYF.

The chain carries TRBV27 and TRBJ1-4; D is perhaps TRBD1 (6 bases). The germline V gene encodes CDR1 MNHEY and CDR2 SMNVEV (reference sequence). This CDR3 spans 15 amino acids. V was cut by 5 bases and J by 5 bases, with 15 bases left in between. The CDR3, as DNA: TGTGCCAGCAGTCCCATTGGGGGGGCGAATGAAAAACTGTTTTTT. Encoded protein: CASSPIGGANEKLFF.

The chain employs TRBV6-1 and TRBJ2-7, with D maybe TRBD1 (6 bases). V was shortened by 2 bases and J by 3 bases, with 17 bases between the two germline ends. This CDR3 is built from 16 residues. Germline V gene sequence: CDR1 MNHNS, CDR2 SASEGT. The CDR3 DNA follows: TGTGCCAGCAGTGAACCAGGGGCCAGCTCGAACTACGAGCAGTACTTC. Translating it yields CASSEPGASSNYEQYF.

This clone was recorded a few times. The chain carries TRBV13 and TRBJ1-6, with a tentative D call TRBD1 (5 bases). The CDR3 covers 13 residues. Deletions cut 3 bases from V and 9 bases from J, with 9 bases between. Germline V lookup: CDR1 PRHDT, CDR2 FYEKMQ (reference sequence). This CDR3 is CASSLGGSSPLHF. In DNA, the CDR3 is TGTGCCAGCAGCTTGGGGGGGTCTTCACCCCTCCACTTT.